This TCR beta chain was captured in a study of CD8+ T cells in alopecia areata. Points from the study as a whole: Lesional scalp displayed greater clonality than normal scalp, most notably in alopecia totalis/universalis.

This clone was detected a few times. The antigen is unknown. Described treatment: oral pan-JAK inhibitor, 5-10 mg twice daily. cDNA reverse transcribed from extracted RNA served as the sequencing template. TCRdb's table, derived via immunoSEQ multiplex PCR, lists solely in-frame clones and lacks some. The table records 140,000 to 150,000 clones, 45% to 60% of them present only once. Germline values: CDR1 SGHVS, CDR2 FQNEAQ. Between the trimmed V and J ends, which lost 8 bases and 4 bases, there was a span of 20 bases. The CDR3 runs to 15 residues. The receptor comes from a human donor with alopecia areata. This sample comprised CD8+ T cells sorted from blood, obtained at week 4, from a patient treated with tofacitinib. V usage is TRBV7-8 and J usage is TRBJ2-5, with D perhaps TRBD2 (6 bases). CDR3 in amino acids: CASCPTRGFRETQYF. CDR3 DNA: TGTGCCAGCTGTCCGACCCGGGGGTTCCGAGAGACCCAGTACTTC. Variable domain in full (rest from reference TRBV7-8 and TRBJ2-5): GAGVSQSPRYKVAKRGQDVALRCDPISGHVSLFWYQQALGQGPEFLTYFQNEAQLDKSGLPSDRFFAERPEGSVSTLKIQRTQQEDSAVYLCASCPTRGFRETQYFGPGTRLLVL.